This TCR beta chain was identified during a study of CD8 T cells in ankylosing spondylitis. As concerns this clonotype: Its antigen remains unidentified.

Study outcomes and limitations: What seemed typical of ankylosing spondylitis blood was a TCR beta motif built from about 8 highly homologous variants. Reactive arthritis synovial fluid and blood were previously reported to contain some motif variants.

Construction of TCR beta libraries was performed using quantitative 5'-RACE with molecular barcodes. TCRdb re-called the 5' RACE reads with MiXCR, one entry per CDR3 protein. The sample lists fewer than 130,000 distinct CDR3 sequences, approximately 25% occurring once. The germline gives CDR1 GTSNPN, CDR2 SVGIG (reference sequence). V lost 0 bases, J lost 3 bases, and 8 bases lay in between. The CDR3 is 13 amino acids. The rearrangement joins TRBV30 to TRBJ1-2, with D uncertain. Source material: synovial fluid, either unsorted or a sorted T cell fraction (not recorded which). The source of this sequence is a male donor with ankylosing spondylitis. CDR3 amino acids: CAWSVQTYYGYTF. The CDR3 DNA sequence: TGTGCCTGGAGTGTACAGACCTACTATGGCTACACCTTC.